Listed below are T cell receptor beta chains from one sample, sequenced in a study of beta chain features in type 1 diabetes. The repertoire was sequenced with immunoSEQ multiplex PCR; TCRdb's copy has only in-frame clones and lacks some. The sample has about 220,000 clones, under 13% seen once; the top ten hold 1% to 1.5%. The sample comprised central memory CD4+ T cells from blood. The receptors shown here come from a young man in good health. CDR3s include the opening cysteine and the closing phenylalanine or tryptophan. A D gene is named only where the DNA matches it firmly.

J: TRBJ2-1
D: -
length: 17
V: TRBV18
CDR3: CASSQMAGQTVYNEQFF

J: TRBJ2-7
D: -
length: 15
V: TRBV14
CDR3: CASSLGSGSTYEQYF

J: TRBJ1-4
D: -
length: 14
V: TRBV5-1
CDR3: CASSLEGFTEKLFF

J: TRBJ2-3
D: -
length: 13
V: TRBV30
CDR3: CAWSVWVTDTQYF

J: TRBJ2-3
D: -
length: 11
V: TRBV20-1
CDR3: CSPESTDTQYF

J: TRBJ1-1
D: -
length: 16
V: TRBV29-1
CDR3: CSVSLPGARQNTEAFF

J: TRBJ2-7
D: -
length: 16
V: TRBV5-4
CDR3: CASSQGLGQNTYEQYF

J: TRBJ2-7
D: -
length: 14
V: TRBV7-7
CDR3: CASSRMSGSYEQYF

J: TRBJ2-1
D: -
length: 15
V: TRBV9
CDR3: CASSVDAGAYNEQFF

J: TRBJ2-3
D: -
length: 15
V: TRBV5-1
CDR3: CASSLGGQSTDTQYF

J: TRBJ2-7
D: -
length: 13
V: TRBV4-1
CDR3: CASSQAGGHEQYF

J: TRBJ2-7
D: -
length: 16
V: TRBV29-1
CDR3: CSVGGGGGHPTYEQYF

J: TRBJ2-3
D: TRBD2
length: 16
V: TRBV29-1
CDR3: CSVEAAGGPNTDTQYF

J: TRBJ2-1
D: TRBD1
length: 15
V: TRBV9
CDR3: CASSPRDRVGNEQFF

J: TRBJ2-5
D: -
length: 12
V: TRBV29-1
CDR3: CSVDRYQETQYF

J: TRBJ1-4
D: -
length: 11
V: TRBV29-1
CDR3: CSGGNSDKLFF

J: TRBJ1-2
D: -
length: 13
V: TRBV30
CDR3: CAWSVGAVYGYTF

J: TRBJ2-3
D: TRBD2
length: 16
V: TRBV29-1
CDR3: CSGAGLAGVSTDTQYF

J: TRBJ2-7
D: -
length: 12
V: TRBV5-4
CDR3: CASSLQAYEQYF

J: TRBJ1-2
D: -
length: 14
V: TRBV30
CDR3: CAWSVWGREYGYTF

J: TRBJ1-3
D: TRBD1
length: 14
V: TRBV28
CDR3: CASRFDRAGNTIYF

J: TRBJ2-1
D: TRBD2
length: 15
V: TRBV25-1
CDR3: CASRKTGGPGNEQFF

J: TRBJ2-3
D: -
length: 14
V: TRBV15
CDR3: CATSRGLAQDTQYF

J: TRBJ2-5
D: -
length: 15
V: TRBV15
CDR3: CATSTRDSLKETQYF

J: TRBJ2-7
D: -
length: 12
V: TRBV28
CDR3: CASTPPGHEQYF

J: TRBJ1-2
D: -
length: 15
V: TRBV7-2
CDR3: CASSLTAGANYGYTF

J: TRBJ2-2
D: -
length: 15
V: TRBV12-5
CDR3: CASGLSHQNTGELFF

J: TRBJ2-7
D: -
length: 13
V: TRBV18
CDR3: CASSPPASYEQYF

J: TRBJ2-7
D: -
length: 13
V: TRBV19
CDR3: CASRENGAHEQYF

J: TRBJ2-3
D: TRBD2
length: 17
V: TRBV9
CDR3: CASSPRLAGLGPDTQYF

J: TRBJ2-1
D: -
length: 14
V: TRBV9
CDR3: CASSVSNSYNEQFF

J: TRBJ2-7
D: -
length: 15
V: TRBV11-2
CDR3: CARALSAGEIEEQYF

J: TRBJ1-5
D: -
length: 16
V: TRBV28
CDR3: CASSFYRPESNQPQHF

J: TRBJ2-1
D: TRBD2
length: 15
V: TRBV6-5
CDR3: CASRNSGRAGNEQFF

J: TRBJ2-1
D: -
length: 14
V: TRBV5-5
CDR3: CASSPRTDHNEQFF

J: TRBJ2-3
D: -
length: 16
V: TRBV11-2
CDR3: CASSLARGVSPDTQYF

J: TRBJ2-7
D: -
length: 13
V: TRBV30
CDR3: CAWSVQAQSEQYF

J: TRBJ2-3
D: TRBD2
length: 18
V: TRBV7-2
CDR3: CASSLAPGGRLSTDTQYF

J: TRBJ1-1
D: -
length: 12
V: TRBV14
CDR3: CASSGRSAEAFF